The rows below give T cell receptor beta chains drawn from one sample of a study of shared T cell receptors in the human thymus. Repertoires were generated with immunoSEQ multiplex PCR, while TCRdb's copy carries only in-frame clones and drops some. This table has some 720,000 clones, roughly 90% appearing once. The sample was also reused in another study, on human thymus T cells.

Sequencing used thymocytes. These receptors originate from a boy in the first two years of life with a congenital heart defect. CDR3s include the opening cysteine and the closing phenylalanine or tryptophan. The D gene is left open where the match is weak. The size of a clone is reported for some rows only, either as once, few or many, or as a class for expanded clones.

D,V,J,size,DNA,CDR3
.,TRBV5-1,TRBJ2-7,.,TGCGCCAGCAGCTTGGCCGGGAGTCCGTACGAGCAGTACTTC,CASSLAGSPYEQYF
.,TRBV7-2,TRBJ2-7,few,TGTGCCAGCAGTTCATTACAGGCCGGGCTGGCCGAGCAGTACTTC,CASSSLQAGLAEQYF
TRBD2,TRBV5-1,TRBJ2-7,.,TGCGCCAGCAGCTTGGAGCGGGAGGATTACGAGCAGTACTTC,CASSLEREDYEQYF
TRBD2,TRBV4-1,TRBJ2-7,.,TGCGCCAGCAGCCAACCCGGGGGGGACCAGTACTTC,CASSQPGGDQYF
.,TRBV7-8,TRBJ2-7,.,TGTGCCAGCAGCTTACCTAGCGCGCCTAGGAACGAGCAGTACTTC,CASSLPSAPRNEQYF
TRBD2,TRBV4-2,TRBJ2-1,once,TGTGCCAGCAGCCAAGATAGGCGGGAGGGCTCCTACAATGAGCAGTTCTTC,CASSQDRREGSYNEQFF
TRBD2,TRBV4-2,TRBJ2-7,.,TGTGCCAGCAGCCGAATAGCGGGAGGCTCCTACGAGCAGTACTTC,CASSRIAGGSYEQYF
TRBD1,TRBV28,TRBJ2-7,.,TGTGCCAGCAGGCTGACAGGGCACTACGAGCAGTACTTC,CASRLTGHYEQYF
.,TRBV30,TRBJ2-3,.,TGTGCCTGGAGTGTACAGCCCGCCACCGGATCTACGCAGTATTTT,CAWSVQPATGSTQYF
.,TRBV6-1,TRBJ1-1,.,TGTGCCAGCAGTGAAGCGCTTCGAGGCCCGTCGGTCGCTTTCTTT,CASSEALRGPSVAFF
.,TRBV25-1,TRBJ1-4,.,TGTGCCAGCCACCAGTCAGAAAAACTGTTTTTT,CASHQSEKLFF
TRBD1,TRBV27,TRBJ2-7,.,TGTGCCAGCACCCTGACAGGGGGCTACGAGCAGTACTTC,CASTLTGGYEQYF
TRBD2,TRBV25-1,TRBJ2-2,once,TGTGCCAGCAGTCGGACTAGCGCCGGGGAGCTGTTTTTT,CASSRTSAGELFF
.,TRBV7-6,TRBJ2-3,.,TGTGCCAGCAGCTTAGCCCCAGGGGCGGGCACAGATACGCAGTATTTT,CASSLAPGAGTDTQYF
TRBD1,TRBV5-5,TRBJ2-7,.,TGTGCCAGCAGCTCATCCGGGACAGGGGGTTTAAGCTCCTACGAGCAGTACTTC,CASSSSGTGGLSSYEQYF
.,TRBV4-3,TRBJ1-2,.,TGCGCCAGCAGCCAAGGCCCGGGAGGAGGGAGGTATGGCTACACCTTC,CASSQGPGGGRYGYTF
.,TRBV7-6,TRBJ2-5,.,TGTGCCAGCTGGAGCGTGGGAGAGACCCAGTACTTC,CASWSVGETQYF
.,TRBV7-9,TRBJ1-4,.,TGTGCCAGCACCCTAGGTGCCGGGGTGGGGACTAATGAAAAACTGTTTTTT,CASTLGAGVGTNEKLFF
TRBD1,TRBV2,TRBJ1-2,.,TGTGCCAGCAGCCTCCCGGACAGGGAAGGCACCTTC,CASSLPDREGTF
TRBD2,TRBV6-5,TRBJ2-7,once,TGTGCCAGCAGTTACGTAGCGGGAGTAGGGAACGAGCAGTACTTC,CASSYVAGVGNEQYF
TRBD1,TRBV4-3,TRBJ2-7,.,TGCGCCAGCAGCCAAGATCCTGACAGGGTCACCTACGAGCAGTACTTC,CASSQDPDRVTYEQYF
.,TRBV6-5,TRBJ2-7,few,TGTGCCAGCAGAGGCGGGGACGAGCAGTACTTC,CASRGGDEQYF
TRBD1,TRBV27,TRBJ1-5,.,TGTGCCAGCAGGCCCCACAGGGGAGGCAATCAGCCCCAGCATTTT,CASRPHRGGNQPQHF
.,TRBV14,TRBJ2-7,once,TGTGCCAGCAGCCAAGGGCCTAGCGCACCCTACGAGCAGTACTTC,CASSQGPSAPYEQYF
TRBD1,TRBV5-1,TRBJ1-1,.,TGCGCCAGCAGCCGGGACAGGGTTTCTGAAGCTTTCTTT,CASSRDRVSEAFF
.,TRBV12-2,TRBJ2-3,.,TGTGCAAGTCGCACTCAGACTAGCTACATCGAGGATACGCAGTATTTT,CASRTQTSYIEDTQYF
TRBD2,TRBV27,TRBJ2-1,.,TGTGCCAGCAGTACCCCCGGACTAGCGGGGAACTACAATGAGCAGTTCTTC,CASSTPGLAGNYNEQFF
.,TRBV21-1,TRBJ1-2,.,TGTCCCAGGGTAGATGGCTACACCTTC,CPRVDGYTF
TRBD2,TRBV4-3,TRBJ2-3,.,TGCGCCAGCAGCCACCTAAGAATTAGCGGGAGGCCAGATACGCAGTATTTT,CASSHLRISGRPDTQYF
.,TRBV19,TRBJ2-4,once,TGTGCCAGTAGTCCGGACTGGGGCATTCAGTACTTC,CASSPDWGIQYF
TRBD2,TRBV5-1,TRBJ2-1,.,TGCGCCAGCAGGTCGAATCCGGTAGGGACTAGCTCCAATGAGCAGTTCTTC,CASRSNPVGTSSNEQFF
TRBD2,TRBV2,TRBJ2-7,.,TGTGCCAGCATAGTGGTAGCGGGGGAATCCTACGAGCAGTACTTC,CASIVVAGESYEQYF
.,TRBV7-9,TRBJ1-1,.,TGTGCCAGCAGCTTCAGGGTTGGGGACACTGAAGCTTTCTTT,CASSFRVGDTEAFF